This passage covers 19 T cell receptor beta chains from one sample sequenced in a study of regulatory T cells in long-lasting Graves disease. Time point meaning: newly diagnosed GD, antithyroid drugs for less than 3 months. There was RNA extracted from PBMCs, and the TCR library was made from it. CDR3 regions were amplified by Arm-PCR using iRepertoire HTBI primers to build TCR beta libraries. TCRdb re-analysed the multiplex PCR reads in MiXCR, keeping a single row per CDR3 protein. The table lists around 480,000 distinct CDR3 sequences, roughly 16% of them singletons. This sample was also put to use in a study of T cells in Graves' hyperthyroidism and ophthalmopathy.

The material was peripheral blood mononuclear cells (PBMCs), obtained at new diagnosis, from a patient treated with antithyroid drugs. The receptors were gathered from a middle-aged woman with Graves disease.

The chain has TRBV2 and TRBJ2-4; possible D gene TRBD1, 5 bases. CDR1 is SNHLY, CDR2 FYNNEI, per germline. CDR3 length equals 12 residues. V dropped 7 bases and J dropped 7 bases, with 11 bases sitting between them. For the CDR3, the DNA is TGTGCCAGCACGGAAGGGGCGAACATTCAGTACTTC. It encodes CASTEGANIQYF.

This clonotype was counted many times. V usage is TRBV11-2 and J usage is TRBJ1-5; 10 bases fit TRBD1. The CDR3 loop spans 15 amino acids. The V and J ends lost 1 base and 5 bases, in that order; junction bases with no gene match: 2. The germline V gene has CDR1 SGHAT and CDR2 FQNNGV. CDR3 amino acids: CASSLGQGAYQPQHF. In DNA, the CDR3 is TGTGCCAGCAGCTTAGGACAGGGGGCATATCAGCCCCAGCATTTT.

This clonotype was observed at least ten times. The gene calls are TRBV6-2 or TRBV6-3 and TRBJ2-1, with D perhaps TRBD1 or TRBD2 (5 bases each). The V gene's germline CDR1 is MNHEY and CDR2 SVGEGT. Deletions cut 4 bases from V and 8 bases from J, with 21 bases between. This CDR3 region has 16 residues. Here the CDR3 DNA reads TGTGCCAGCAGTTCCACACCCGGGACGGACTTACATGAGCAGTTCTTC. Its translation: CASSSTPGTDLHEQFF.

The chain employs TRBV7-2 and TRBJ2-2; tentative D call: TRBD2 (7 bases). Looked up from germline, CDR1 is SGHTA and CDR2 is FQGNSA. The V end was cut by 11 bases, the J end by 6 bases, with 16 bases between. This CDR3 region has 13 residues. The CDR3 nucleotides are TGTGCCTCAAGAGGCGGGGGCCCCGGGGAGCTGTTTTTT. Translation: CASRGGGPGELFF.

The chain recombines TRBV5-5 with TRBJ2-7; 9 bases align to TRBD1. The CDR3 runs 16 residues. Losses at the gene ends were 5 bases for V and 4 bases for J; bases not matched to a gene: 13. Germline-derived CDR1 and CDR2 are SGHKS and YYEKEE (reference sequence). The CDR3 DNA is TGTGCCAGCAGGCCGGACAGGGGCCCAGATAATTACGAGCAGTACTTC. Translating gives CASRPDRGPDNYEQYF.

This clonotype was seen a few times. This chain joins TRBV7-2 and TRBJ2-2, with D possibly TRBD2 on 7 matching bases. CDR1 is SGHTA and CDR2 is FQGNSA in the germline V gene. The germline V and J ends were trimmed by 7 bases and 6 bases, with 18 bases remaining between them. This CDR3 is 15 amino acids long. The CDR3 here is CASILGGAPPGELFF. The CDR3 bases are TGTGCCAGCATCCTAGGGGGGGCCCCCCCCGGGGAGCTGTTTTTT.

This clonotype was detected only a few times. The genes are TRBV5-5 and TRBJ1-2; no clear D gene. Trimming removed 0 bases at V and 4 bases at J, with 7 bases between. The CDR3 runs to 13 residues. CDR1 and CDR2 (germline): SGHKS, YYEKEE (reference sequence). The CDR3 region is CASSLVIGYGYTF. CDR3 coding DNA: TGTGCCAGCAGCTTGGTAATTGGCTATGGCTACACCTTC.

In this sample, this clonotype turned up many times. CDR3 nucleotide sequence: TGTGCCAGCAGGGGGACAGGGAGTTCACCCCTCCACTTT. Translated, it gives CASRGTGSSPLHF. The rearrangement joins TRBV2 to TRBJ1-6, with TRBD1 matching 9 bases. Looked up from germline, CDR1 is SNHLY and CDR2 is FYNNEI. With 6 bases clipped from V and 9 bases from J, the junction kept 3 bases outside the gene matches. The CDR3 has 13 amino acids.

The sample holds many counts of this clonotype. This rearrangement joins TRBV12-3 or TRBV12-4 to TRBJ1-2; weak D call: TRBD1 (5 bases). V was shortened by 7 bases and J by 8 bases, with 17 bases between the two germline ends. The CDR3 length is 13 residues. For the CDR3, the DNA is TGTGCCAGCACTCGCCTAGGGGCCGGGGGCTACACCTTC. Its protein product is CASTRLGAGGYTF.

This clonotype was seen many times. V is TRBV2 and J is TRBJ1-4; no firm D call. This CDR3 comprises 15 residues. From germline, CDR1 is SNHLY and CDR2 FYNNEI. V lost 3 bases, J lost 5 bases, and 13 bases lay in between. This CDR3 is CASSDRAGINEKLFF. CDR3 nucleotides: TGTGCCAGCAGTGATCGGGCCGGAATAAATGAAAAACTGTTTTTT.

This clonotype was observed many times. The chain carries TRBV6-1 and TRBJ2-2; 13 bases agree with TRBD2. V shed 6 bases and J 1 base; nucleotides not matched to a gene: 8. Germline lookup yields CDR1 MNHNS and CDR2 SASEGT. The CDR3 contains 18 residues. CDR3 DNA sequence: TGTGCCAGCAGCCCCAGGACTAGCGGGGGCAGGAACACCGGGGAGCTGTTTTTT. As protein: CASSPRTSGGRNTGELFF.

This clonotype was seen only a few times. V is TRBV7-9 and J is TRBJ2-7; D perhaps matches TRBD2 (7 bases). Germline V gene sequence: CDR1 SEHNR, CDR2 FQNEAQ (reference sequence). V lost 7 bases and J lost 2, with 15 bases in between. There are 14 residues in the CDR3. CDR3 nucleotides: TGTGCCAGCACCCCCGAGGGGGGGCCCTACGAGCAGTACTTC. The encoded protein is CASTPEGGPYEQYF.

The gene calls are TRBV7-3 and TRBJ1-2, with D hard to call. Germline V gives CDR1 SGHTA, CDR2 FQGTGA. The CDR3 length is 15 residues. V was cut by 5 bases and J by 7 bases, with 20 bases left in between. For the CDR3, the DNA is TGTGCCAGCAGCGCCGAAGGCGCTGGGATTGGTGGCTACACCTTC. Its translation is CASSAEGAGIGGYTF.

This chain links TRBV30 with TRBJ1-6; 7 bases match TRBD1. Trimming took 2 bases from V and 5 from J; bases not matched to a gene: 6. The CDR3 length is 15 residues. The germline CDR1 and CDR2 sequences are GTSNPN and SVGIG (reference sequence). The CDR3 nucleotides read TGTGCCTGGAGTATTGGGCAGGGGGATAATTCACCCCTCCACTTT. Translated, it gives CAWSIGQGDNSPLHF.

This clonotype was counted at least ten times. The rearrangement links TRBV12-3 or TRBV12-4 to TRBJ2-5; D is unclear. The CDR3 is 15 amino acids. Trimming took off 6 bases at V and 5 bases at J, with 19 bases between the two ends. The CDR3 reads CASSPQSRAFETQYF. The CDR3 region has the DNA TGTGCCAGCAGCCCCCAAAGTAGAGCCTTCGAGACCCAGTACTTC.

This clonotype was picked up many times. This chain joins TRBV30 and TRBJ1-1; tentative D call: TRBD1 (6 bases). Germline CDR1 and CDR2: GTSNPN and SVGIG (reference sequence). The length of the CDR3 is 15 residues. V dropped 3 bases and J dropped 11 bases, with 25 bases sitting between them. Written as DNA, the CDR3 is TGTGCCTGGAGCCGAACAGTCGGCGACGGGACAAAGGCTTTCTTT. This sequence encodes CAWSRTVGDGTKAFF. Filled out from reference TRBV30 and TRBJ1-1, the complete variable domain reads SQTIHQWPATLVQPVGSPLSLECTVEGTSNPNLYWYRQAAGRGLQLLFYSVGIGQISSEVPQNLSASRPQDRQFILSSKKLLLSDSGFYLCAWSRTVGDGTKAFFGQGTRLTVV.

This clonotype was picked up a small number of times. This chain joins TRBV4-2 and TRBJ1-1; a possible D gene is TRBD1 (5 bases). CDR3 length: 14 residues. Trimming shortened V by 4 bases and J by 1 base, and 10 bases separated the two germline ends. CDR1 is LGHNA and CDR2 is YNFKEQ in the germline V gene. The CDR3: CASSRATENTEAFF. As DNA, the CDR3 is TGTGCCAGCAGCCGAGCGACAGAGAACACTGAAGCTTTCTTT.

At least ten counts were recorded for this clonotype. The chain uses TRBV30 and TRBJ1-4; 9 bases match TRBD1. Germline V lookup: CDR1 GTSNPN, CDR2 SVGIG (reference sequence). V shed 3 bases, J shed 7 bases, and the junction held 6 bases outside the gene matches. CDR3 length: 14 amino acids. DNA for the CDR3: TGTGCCTGGAGAACCGGGACAGGGAGTGAAAAACTGTTTTTT. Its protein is CAWRTGTGSEKLFF.

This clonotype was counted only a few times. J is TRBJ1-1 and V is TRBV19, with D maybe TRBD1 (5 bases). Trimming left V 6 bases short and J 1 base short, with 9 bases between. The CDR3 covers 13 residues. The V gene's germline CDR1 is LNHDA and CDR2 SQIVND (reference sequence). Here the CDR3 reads CASRAGQNTEAFF. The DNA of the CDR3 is TGTGCCAGTAGAGCGGGGCAGAACACTGAAGCTTTCTTT.